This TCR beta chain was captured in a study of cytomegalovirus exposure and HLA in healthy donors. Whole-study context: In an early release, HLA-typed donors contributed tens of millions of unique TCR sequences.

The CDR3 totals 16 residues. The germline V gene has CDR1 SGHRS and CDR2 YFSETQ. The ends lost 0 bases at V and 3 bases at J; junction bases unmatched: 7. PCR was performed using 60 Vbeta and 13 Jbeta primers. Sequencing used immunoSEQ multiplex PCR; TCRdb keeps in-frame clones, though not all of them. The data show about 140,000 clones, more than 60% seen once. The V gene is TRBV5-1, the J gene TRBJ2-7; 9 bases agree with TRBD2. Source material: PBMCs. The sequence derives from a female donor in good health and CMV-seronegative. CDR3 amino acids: CASSLAPWREGYEQYF. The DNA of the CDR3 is TGCGCCAGCAGCTTGGCACCCTGGCGGGAGGGCTACGAGCAGTACTTC.